This TCR beta chain was found in a study of blood T cell repertoires in COVID-19. Study-level background: Researchers got acute and convalescent COVID-19 samples from the United States, Italy and Spain. PBMCs, B-cell-depleted T cells, or T cells provided the cDNA or gDNA that made up the material.

Germline CDR1 MNHEY, CDR2 SMNVEV (reference sequence). The V end was cut by 9 bases, the J end by 7 bases, with 18 bases between. CDR3 length: 13 residues. Methods used by the authors: Reference gene primer amplification yielded estimated nucleated cell counts. Profiling relied on immunoSEQ multiplex PCR, and the TCRdb table lists in-frame clones only, not all of them. From that table come the V and J calls and clone size; the DNA was used to work out D and trimming. The sample carries approximately 170,000 clones, roughly nine tenths recorded once. The V gene is TRBV27, the J gene TRBJ1-2, with D possibly being TRBD1 (6 bases). This receptor was identified in a man aged 60-69 years with active or convalescent COVID-19. Sequences were obtained from peripheral blood. The CDR3 sequence is CASGTTTFGGYTF. The CDR3 DNA is TGTGCCAGTGGGACAACGACCTTTGGTGGCTACACCTTC.